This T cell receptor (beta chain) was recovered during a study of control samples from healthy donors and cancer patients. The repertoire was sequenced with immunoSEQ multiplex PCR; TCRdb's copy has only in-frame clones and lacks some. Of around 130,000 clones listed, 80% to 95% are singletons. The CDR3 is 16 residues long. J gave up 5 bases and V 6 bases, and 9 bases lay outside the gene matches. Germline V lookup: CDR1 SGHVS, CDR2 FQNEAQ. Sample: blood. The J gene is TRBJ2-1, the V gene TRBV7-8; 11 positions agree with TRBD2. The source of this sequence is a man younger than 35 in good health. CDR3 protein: CASRSTGLAVDNEQFF. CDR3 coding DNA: TGTGCCAGCAGATCTACGGGACTAGCGGTCGACAATGAGCAGTTCTTC.